The 26 T cell receptor beta chains presented below share a single source sample, sequenced in a study of T cells after yellow fever vaccination. TCRdb re-derived calls from the 5' RACE reads in MiXCR, one entry per CDR3 protein. The data hold roughly 330,000 distinct CDR3 sequences, with 3% to 4.5% observed a single time. Material: PBMCs, obtained 5 days after the yellow fever booster vaccination. Every receptor here comes from a man younger than 35 who received the YFV17D yellow fever vaccine.

The chain employs TRBV19 and TRBJ1-1, with unresolved D. Germline lookup yields CDR1 LNHDA and CDR2 SQIVND (reference sequence). The V end was cut by 11 bases, the J end by 4 bases, with 20 bases between. The CDR3 sequence is 14 residues long. The CDR3 region is CASSWEVRGTEAFF. CDR3 nucleotides: TGTGCCTCATCTTGGGAAGTGCGAGGCACTGAAGCTTTCTTT.

This chain uses TRBV6-2 or TRBV6-3 with TRBJ2-1; tentatively, D is TRBD2 (6 bases). CDR3 length: 16 residues. Germline CDR1 is MNHEY and CDR2 is SVGEGT. V dropped 0 bases and J dropped 8 bases, with 17 bases sitting between them. In DNA form, the CDR3 reads TGTGCCAGCAGTTACTCCGTCAGCCCCGGAGGGGATGAGCAGTTCTTC. Amino acid sequence: CASSYSVSPGGDEQFF.

This clonotype came up a few times. The CDR3 nucleotides read TGTGCCAGCAGCCAAGGGGCTAGCGCATACAATGAGCAGTTCTTC. Residues: CASSQGASAYNEQFF. The chain carries TRBV4-2 and TRBJ2-1, with D perhaps TRBD2 (6 bases). Between the trimmed V and J ends, which lost 1 base and 4 bases, there was a span of 11 bases. The germline CDR1 and CDR2 sequences are LGHNA and YNFKEQ. This CDR3 spans 15 amino acids.

This clonotype was recorded a few times. J is TRBJ2-7 and V is TRBV29-1; a possible D gene is TRBD2 (5 bases). With 7 bases removed from V and 0 bases from J, the gap between germline ends came to 13 bases. From germline, CDR1 is SQVTM and CDR2 ANQGSEA. The CDR3 is 13 amino acids. CDR3 protein: CSGLLDGSYEQYF. DNA for the CDR3: TGCAGCGGCCTACTAGACGGCTCCTACGAGCAGTACTTC.

There are many counts of this clonotype. The V call is TRBV7-2, the J call TRBJ2-7; D tentatively reads TRBD1 or TRBD2 (5 bases each). This CDR3 is built from 14 residues. Trimming left V 5 bases short and J 4 bases short, with 15 bases between. Germline assignment: CDR1 SGHTA and CDR2 FQGNSA. The CDR3 region is CASSRGQGHYEQYF. The CDR3 bases are TGTGCCAGCAGCCGCGGGCAGGGTCATTACGAGCAGTACTTC.

The V and J genes are TRBV11-2 and TRBJ1-2; 8 bases match TRBD1. With 5 bases clipped from V and 6 bases from J, the junction kept 8 bases outside the gene matches. This CDR3 has 14 residues. The germline gives CDR1 SGHAT, CDR2 FQNNGV. CDR3 coding DNA: TGTGCCAGCAGCCCCAGCCAGGGGGCCCATGGCTACACCTTC. It encodes CASSPSQGAHGYTF.

The chain uses TRBV11-3 and TRBJ2-2; D gene ambiguous. V gave up 5 bases and J gave up 7 bases, with 8 bases separating them. Germline V gene data show CDR1 as SGHNT and CDR2 as YENEEA. This CDR3 has 12 residues. The CDR3 protein is CASSLLVGELFF. The CDR3 DNA reads TGTGCCAGCAGCCTCCTGGTCGGGGAGCTGTTTTTT.

This sequence joins TRBV6-5 and TRBJ2-3; tentative D call: TRBD2 (6 bases). Trimming pared 5 bases from V and 0 bases from J, leaving 15 bases between. Germline CDR1 reads MNHEY; CDR2 reads SVGAGI. The CDR3 sequence is 16 residues long. CDR3 region: CASSHRDSRSTDTQYF. The CDR3 DNA follows: TGTGCCAGCAGTCACCGGGACTCCCGGAGCACAGATACGCAGTATTTT.

The V and J genes are TRBV2 and TRBJ2-7; 8 bases fit TRBD2. Trimming at V came to 5 bases and at J to 0 bases, leaving 6 bases not matched to a gene. CDR1 and CDR2 from the germline V gene are SNHLY and FYNNEI. The CDR3 runs to 15 residues. CDR3 residues: CASSRGGPSSYEQYV. In DNA, the CDR3 is TGTGCCAGCAGTCGGGGGGGGCCCAGCTCCTACGAGCAGTACGTC.

This clonotype was recorded a few times. The rearrangement links TRBV28 to TRBJ2-3; a weak D match, TRBD2 (5 bases). Germline V gene data show CDR1 as MDHEN and CDR2 as SYDVKM. Between the trimmed V and J ends, which lost 6 bases and 4 bases, there was a span of 11 bases. The CDR3 has 13 amino acids. CDR3 DNA sequence: TGTGCCAGCAGATTCGGGGTTTCAGATACGCAGTATTTT. Amino acid sequence: CASRFGVSDTQYF.

This clonotype was observed a few times. CDR3 in DNA: TGTGCCAGCAGCCAAGTGGGGGGTCAAGGAGCTTTCTTT. It is translated as CASSQVGGQGAFF. V and J are TRBV3-1 and TRBJ1-1, with D maybe TRBD1 (5 bases). Germline V gene data show CDR1 as LGHDT and CDR2 as YNNKEL (reference sequence). V was clipped by 1 base and J by 10 bases, with 13 bases between them. The length of the CDR3 is 13 residues.

The chain uses TRBV4-3 and TRBJ2-4; D may be TRBD2 (6 bases). In germline, CDR1 is LGHNA, CDR2 YSLEER. V shed 0 bases and J shed 9 bases, with 18 bases lying between them. This CDR3 is 16 amino acids long. CDR3 in amino acids: CASSQERGPRGSIQYF. The CDR3 DNA reads TGCGCCAGCAGCCAAGAACGGGGACCGCGGGGAAGCATTCAGTACTTC.

This clonotype was seen at least ten times. The chain links TRBV9 to TRBJ2-3; 14 nucleotides match TRBD2. The CDR3 has 16 amino acids. CDR1 SGDLS and CDR2 YYNGEE come from the germline V gene. Unmatched junction bases numbered 4, after V lost 3 bases and J lost 4 bases. CDR3 residues: CASSATSGGAPDTQYF. The CDR3 nucleotides are TGTGCCAGCAGCGCGACTAGCGGGGGGGCCCCAGATACGCAGTATTTT. Combining the CDR3 with reference TRBV9 and TRBJ2-3 gives the whole variable domain DSGVTQTPKHLITATGQRVTLRCSPRSGDLSVYWYQQSLDQGLQFLIQYYNGEERAKGNILERFSAQQFPDLHSELNLSSLELGDSALYFCASSATSGGAPDTQYFGPGTRLTVL.

The chain combines TRBV14 with TRBJ2-1, with 7 bases fitting TRBD2. The V gene end was trimmed by 4 bases and the J gene end by 4 bases; junction bases not matched to a gene: 7. The germline V gene has CDR1 SGHDN and CDR2 FVKESK. The CDR3 length is 15 residues. This CDR3 is CASSLLSGVYNEQFF. The CDR3 bases are TGTGCCAGCAGCCTACTGAGCGGGGTATACAATGAGCAGTTCTTC.

V gene TRBV11-2 combines with J gene TRBJ1-2, with 10 bases lining up with TRBD1. The V gene end was trimmed by 1 base and the J gene end by 5 bases; junction bases not matched to a gene: 4. The CDR3 runs to 15 residues. CDR1 and CDR2 from the germline V gene are SGHAT and FQNNGV. As DNA, the CDR3 is TGTGCCAGCAGCTTAGGTTGGACAGGGGGGTATGGCTACACCTTC. It specifies CASSLGWTGGYGYTF.

V and J are TRBV7-8 and TRBJ2-7; no clear D gene. With 4 bases removed from V and 3 bases from J, the gap between germline ends came to 10 bases. Germline CDR1 is SGHVS and CDR2 is FQNEAQ. CDR3 length: 13 amino acids. The chain's CDR3 is CASSSQESYEQYV. CDR3 DNA sequence: TGTGCCAGCAGCTCCCAGGAGAGCTACGAGCAGTACGTC.

This clonotype was counted only a few times. J is TRBJ2-1 and V is TRBV6-5; 8 nucleotides match TRBD1. CDR1 MNHEY and CDR2 SVGAGI come from the germline V gene. V trimming: 2 bases; J trimming: 5 bases; junction bases outside the gene matches: 5. The CDR3 runs to 15 residues. CDR3 DNA: TGTGCCAGCAGTTACATAGGACAGGGTAACAATGAGCAGTTCTTC. Translating gives CASSYIGQGNNEQFF.

This clonotype has just a few counts. V is TRBV19 and J is TRBJ1-1; 7 bases are shared with TRBD1. Losses at the gene ends were 6 bases for V and 6 bases for J; bases not matched to a gene: 16. The CDR3 extends over 16 amino acids. Germline CDR1 reads LNHDA; CDR2 reads SQIVND (reference sequence). In DNA, the CDR3 is TGTGCCAGTAGGGCACTACAGAGGGGGCTGTTCCCTGAAGCTTTCTTT. It specifies CASRALQRGLFPEAFF.

This clonotype was detected only a few times. The chain has TRBV7-6 and TRBJ2-5; 7 bases align to TRBD2. The CDR3 totals 15 residues. Germline lookup yields CDR1 SGHVS and CDR2 FNYEAQ. The V segment lost 6 bases and the J segment 2 bases; nucleotides outside the gene matches: 9. CDR3 region: CASSLFSSGQETQYF. CDR3 coding DNA: TGTGCCAGCAGTCTTTTTTCTAGCGGACAAGAGACCCAGTACTTC.

V is TRBV24-1 and J is TRBJ2-3, with TRBD2 matching 8 bases. The J segment lost 0 bases and the V segment lost 3 bases, leaving 10 bases of the junction unmatched. Germline assignment: CDR1 KGHDR and CDR2 SFDVKD. The CDR3 is 18 amino acids. The CDR3 DNA is TGTGCCACCAGTGATCGGATAGCGGGACGGCTTAGCACAGATACGCAGTATTTT. This gives the protein CATSDRIAGRLSTDTQYF.

The rearrangement links TRBV11-2 to TRBJ2-5; 8 nucleotides agree with TRBD2. V gave up 4 bases and J gave up 5 bases; unmatched junction bases: 15. The CDR3 spans 17 residues. Germline lookup yields CDR1 SGHAT and CDR2 FQNNGV. The CDR3 reads CASSSPAGTRGSETQYF. The DNA for the CDR3 is TGTGCCAGCAGCTCACCAGCCGGGACTAGGGGATCGGAGACCCAGTACTTC.

The CDR3 sequence is CASSPNGGRGTEAFF. The CDR3 DNA reads as TGTGCCAGCAGCCCAAACGGCGGCCGGGGCACTGAAGCTTTCTTT. This sequence joins TRBV4-2 and TRBJ1-1; D remains ambiguous. This CDR3 is 15 amino acids long. Trimming removed 4 bases at V and 4 bases at J, with 16 bases between. From germline, CDR1 is LGHNA and CDR2 YNFKEQ.

The sample holds a few counts of this clonotype. The chain couples TRBV29-1 to TRBJ2-5, with TRBD2 matching over 10 bases. Germline CDR1 and CDR2: SQVTM and ANQGSEA. With 6 bases clipped from V and 5 bases from J, the junction kept 6 bases outside the gene matches. This CDR3 is 13 amino acids long. The CDR3 reads CSVELAGRETQYF. The DNA for the CDR3 is TGCAGCGTCGAACTAGCGGGGAGGGAGACCCAGTACTTC.

This clonotype was counted at least ten times. V and J are TRBV5-5 and TRBJ2-6; D ambiguous. The V end was cut by 0 bases, the J end by 4 bases, with 14 bases between. Germline CDR1 is SGHKS and CDR2 is YYEKEE (reference sequence). This CDR3 has 17 amino acids. The CDR3, as DNA: TGTGCCAGCAGCTTGGGGGCCGCCTATAAAGGGGCCAACGTCCTGACTTTC. Protein sequence: CASSLGAAYKGANVLTF.

In its sample, this clonotype was seen a few times. The chain carries TRBV20-1 and TRBJ1-1; D ambiguous. The germline V gene encodes CDR1 DFQATT and CDR2 SNEGSKA (reference sequence). The CDR3 is made up of 14 amino acids. V was shortened by 3 bases and J by 3 bases, with 14 bases between the two germline ends. CDR3: CSARAGGLDTEAFF. CDR3 DNA sequence: TGCAGTGCTAGGGCTGGTGGGTTGGACACTGAAGCTTTCTTT.

This chain uses TRBV6-5 with TRBJ1-1; 11 bases align to TRBD1. The CDR3 extends over 14 amino acids. CDR1 and CDR2 from the germline V gene are MNHEY and SVGAGI. Germline trimming cut 6 bases from V and 10 bases from J; bases unmatched to any gene: 10. The CDR3 DNA sequence: TGTGCCAGCAGCGAAGACGGGACAGGGGGAATAGCTTTCTTT. It specifies CASSEDGTGGIAFF.